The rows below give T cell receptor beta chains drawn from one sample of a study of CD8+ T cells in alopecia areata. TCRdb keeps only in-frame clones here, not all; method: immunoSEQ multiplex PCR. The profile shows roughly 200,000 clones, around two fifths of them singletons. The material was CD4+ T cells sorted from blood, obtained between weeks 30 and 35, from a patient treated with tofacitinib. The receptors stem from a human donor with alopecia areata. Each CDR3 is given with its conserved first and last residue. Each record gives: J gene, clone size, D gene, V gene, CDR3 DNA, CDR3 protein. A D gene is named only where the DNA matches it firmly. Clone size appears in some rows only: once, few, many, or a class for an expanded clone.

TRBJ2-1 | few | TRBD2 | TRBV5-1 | TGCGCCAGCGGACTAAGGACTAGTTCGTCCAATGAGCAGTTCTTC | CASGLRTSSSNEQFF
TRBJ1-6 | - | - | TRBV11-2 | TGTGCCAGCAGCCGGAAGCATATGGGCTCCTATAATTCACCCCTCCACTTT | CASSRKHMGSYNSPLHF
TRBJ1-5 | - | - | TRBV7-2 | TGTGCCAGCAGCTTAGGTCATACAGGGCTAAATCAGCCCCAGCATTTT | CASSLGHTGLNQPQHF
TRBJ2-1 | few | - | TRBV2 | TGTGCCAGCAGCCCAGGGGGCGGGGGCTCCTACAATGAGCAGTTCTTC | CASSPGGGGSYNEQFF
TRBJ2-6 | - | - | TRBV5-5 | TGTGCCAGCAGCTTCGATGGGGCCAACGTCCTGACTTTC | CASSFDGANVLTF
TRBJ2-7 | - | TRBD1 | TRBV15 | TGTGCCACCGCCGCCGGGACAGTCAGCTACGAGCAGTACTTC | CATAAGTVSYEQYF
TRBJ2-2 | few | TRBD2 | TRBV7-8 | TGTGCCAGCAGCTCACCTGGGCTAGCGGGGACCGGGGAGCTGTTTTTT | CASSSPGLAGTGELFF
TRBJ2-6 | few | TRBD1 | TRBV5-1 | TGCGCCAGCAGCTTGGCTACAGGGGGCTCTGGGGCCAACGTCCTGACTTTC | CASSLATGGSGANVLTF
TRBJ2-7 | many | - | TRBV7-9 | TGTGCCAGCAGCGCCTGGGACGGAAGCTACGAGCAGTACTTC | CASSAWDGSYEQYF
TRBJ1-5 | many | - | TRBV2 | TGTGCCAGCAGGCCGACAGGAGGCAATCAGCCCCAGCATTTT | CASRPTGGNQPQHF
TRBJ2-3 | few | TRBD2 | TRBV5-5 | TGTGCCAGCAGCCAAGGACTAGCGGGGGGAGATACGCAGTATTTT | CASSQGLAGGDTQYF
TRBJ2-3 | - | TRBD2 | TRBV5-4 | TGTGCCAGCAGCCGGACTAGCGGGAGCGACACAGATACGCAGTATTTT | CASSRTSGSDTDTQYF
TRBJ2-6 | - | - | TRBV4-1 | TGCGCCAGCAGCCATCCCGCTCGCTCTGGGGCCAACGTCCTGACTTTC | CASSHPARSGANVLTF
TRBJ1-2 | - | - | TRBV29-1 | TGCAGCGTTGTGAGTCAGGATCATGGCTACACCTTC | CSVVSQDHGYTF
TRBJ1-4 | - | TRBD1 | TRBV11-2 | TGTGCCAGCAGTTCCCTTACAGGGGGCAGAGAAAAACTGTTTTTT | CASSSLTGGREKLFF
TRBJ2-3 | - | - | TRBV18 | TGTGCCAGCTCAATCCGGGACGGAAATACAGATACGCAGTATTTT | CASSIRDGNTDTQYF
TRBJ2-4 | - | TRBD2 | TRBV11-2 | TGTGCCAGCAGCTTAGAAGGCGGGAGGGCCAAAAACATTCAGTACTTC | CASSLEGGRAKNIQYF
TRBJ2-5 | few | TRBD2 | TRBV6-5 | TGTGCCAGCAGTTACTCGAACACGGGAGGCCCCTACTTC | CASSYSNTGGPYF
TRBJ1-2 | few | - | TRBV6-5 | TGTGCCAGCAGTTACGCAGGGGAATATGGCTACACCTTC | CASSYAGEYGYTF
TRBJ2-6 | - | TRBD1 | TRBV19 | TGTGCCAGTAATACAAAGGGGACAGTTGGGGCCAACGTCCTGACTTTC | CASNTKGTVGANVLTF
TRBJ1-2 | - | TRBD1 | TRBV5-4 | TGTGCCAGCAGTCGGGACAGGGGCCACTATGGCTACACCTTC | CASSRDRGHYGYTF
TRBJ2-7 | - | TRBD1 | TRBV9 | TGTGCCAGCAGCGCCGGGACAGGTTACTACGAGCAGTACTTC | CASSAGTGYYEQYF
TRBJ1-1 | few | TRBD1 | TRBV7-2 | TGTGCCAGCAGCTCCACCTGGACAGGGAGGACTGAAGCTTTCTTT | CASSSTWTGRTEAFF
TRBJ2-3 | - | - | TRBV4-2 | TGTGCCAGCAGCCAAGATATTGGCCTCCCCGGAAAGAAGAGGTATACGCAGTATTTT | CASSQDIGLPGKKRYTQYF
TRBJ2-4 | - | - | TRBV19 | TGTGCCAGTAGTACCCCGGGACGGAGGCTAAACATTCAGTACTTC | CASSTPGRRLNIQYF
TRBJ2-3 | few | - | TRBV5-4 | TGTGCCAGCAGCGGCAGGACGAGCACAGATACGCAGTATTTT | CASSGRTSTDTQYF
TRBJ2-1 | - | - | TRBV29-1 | TGCAGCCTGAGGACGGGCCAGGGAGACTACAATGAGCAGTTCTTC | CSLRTGQGDYNEQFF
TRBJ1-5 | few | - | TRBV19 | TGTGCCAGTAGTACGGACACCCGCTATCAGCCCCAGCATTTT | CASSTDTRYQPQHF
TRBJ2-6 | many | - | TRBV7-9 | TGTGCCAGCAGCTTAGCGGGGGCTGGGGCCAACGTCCTGACTTTC | CASSLAGAGANVLTF
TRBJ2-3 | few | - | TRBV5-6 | TGTGCCAGCAGCGGACTGATTAGCACAGATACGCAGTATTTT | CASSGLISTDTQYF
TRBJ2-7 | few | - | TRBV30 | TGTGCCTGGAGTGTAAGGGACGAGCAGTACTTC | CAWSVRDEQYF
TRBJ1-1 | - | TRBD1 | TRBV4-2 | TGTGCCAGCAGCCAACAGGGACAGAGAATGAACACTGAAGCTTTCTTT | CASSQQGQRMNTEAFF
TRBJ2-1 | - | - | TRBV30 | TGTGCCAGACTATCGAGCTCCTACAATGAGCAGTTCTTC | CARLSSSYNEQFF
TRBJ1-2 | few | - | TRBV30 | TGTGCCTGGAGTGGGCAGGGAGGTGGCTACACCTTC | CAWSGQGGGYTF
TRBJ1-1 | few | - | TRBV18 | TGTGCCAGCTCACCAGCTAACACGAACACTGAAGCTTTCTTT | CASSPANTNTEAFF
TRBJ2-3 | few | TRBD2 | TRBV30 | TGTGCCTGGAGTGTACTAGCGGGAGGAGATACGCAGTATTTT | CAWSVLAGGDTQYF
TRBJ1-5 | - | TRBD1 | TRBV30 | TGTGCCTTGGACAGGGGCGGTAAAGGGATCAATCAGCCCCAGCATTTT | CALDRGGKGINQPQHF
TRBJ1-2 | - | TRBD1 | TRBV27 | TGTGCCAGCAGTCGCATACAGGGGCCGTACACCTTC | CASSRIQGPYTF
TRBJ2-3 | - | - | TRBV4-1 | TGCGCCAGCAGCCAAGATTTAAGCGCCACAGATACGCAGTATTTT | CASSQDLSATDTQYF
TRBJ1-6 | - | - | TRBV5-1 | TGCGCCAGCAGCTTGCAAGGGGCAGGGGATAATTCACCCCTCCACTTT | CASSLQGAGDNSPLHF
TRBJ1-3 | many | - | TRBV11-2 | TGTGCCAGCAGCCAGACCTACACCTCGAACACCATATATTTT | CASSQTYTSNTIYF
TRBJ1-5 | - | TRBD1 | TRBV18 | TGTGCCAGCTCACGGGACAGCCATAGCAATCAGCCCCAGCATTTT | CASSRDSHSNQPQHF
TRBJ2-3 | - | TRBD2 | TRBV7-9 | TGTGCCAGCAGTCCCCAAGCGGGAGGGCCTACAGATACGCAGTATTTT | CASSPQAGGPTDTQYF
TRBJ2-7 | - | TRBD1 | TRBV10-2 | TGCGCCAGCAGTGAGTCGAGAAGGGACAGGGAAACCTACGAGCAGTACTTC | CASSESRRDRETYEQYF
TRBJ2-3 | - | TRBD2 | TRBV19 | TGTGCCAGTAGTATCGTAGCGGGGAGGAGCACAGATACGCAGTATTTT | CASSIVAGRSTDTQYF
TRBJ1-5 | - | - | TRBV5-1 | TGCGCCAGCAGCGTGGACAGCCTAAATCAGCCCCAGCATTTT | CASSVDSLNQPQHF
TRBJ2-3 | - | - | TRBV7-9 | TGTGCCAGCAGCTTAGTACCCCCAGATACGCAGTATTTT | CASSLVPPDTQYF
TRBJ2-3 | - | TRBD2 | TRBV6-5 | TGTGCCAGCAGCCTAGCGGGAGCGAGGGATACGCAGTATTTT | CASSLAGARDTQYF
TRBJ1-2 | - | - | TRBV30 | TGTGCCTGGAGTAGGATAGGGGGTTTAAATGGTGGCTACACCTTC | CAWSRIGGLNGGYTF
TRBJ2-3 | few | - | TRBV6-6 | TGTGCCAGCAGTTACAGGGACAGCACAGATACGCAGTATTTT | CASSYRDSTDTQYF
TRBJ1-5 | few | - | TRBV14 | TGTGCCAGCAGCCCGTACGGGGACCAGCCCCAGCATTTT | CASSPYGDQPQHF
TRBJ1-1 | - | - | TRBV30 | TGTGCCTGGAGTGTTACCATGAACACTGAAGCTTTCTTT | CAWSVTMNTEAFF
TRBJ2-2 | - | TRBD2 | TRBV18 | TGTGCCAGCTCACCACCGGGACTAGCGGGATATACCCCCGGGGAGCTGTTTTTT | CASSPPGLAGYTPGELFF
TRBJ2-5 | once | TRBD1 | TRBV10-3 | TGTGCCATCAGTGAAGGGGTCGGGACAGGGGAGACCCAGTACTTC | CAISEGVGTGETQYF
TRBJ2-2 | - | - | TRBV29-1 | TGCAGCGCCCGACCGAGATTCGGCACCGGGGAGCTGTTTTTT | CSARPRFGTGELFF
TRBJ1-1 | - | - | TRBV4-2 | TGTGCCAGCAGCCAAGGGGGACCCAAGAACACTGAAGCTTTCTTT | CASSQGGPKNTEAFF
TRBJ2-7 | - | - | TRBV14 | TGTGCCAGCAGCAAAGGGGGGTTCGGGTCCGAGCAGTACTTC | CASSKGGFGSEQYF
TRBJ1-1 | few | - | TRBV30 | TGTGCCTGGACGGGCATACTAATGAACACTGAAGCTTTCTTT | CAWTGILMNTEAFF